This T cell receptor beta chain was identified in a study of vaccination and CD4 T cells after COVID-19. Sample treatment: approximately nine-day PBMC culture with coronavirus spike peptide pools or control peptides (ViraFEST assay). These CD4+ T cells came from an unexposed donor, sampled before the COVID-19 pandemic (2011-2018). Researchers challenged CD4+ T cells from unexposed donors with SARS-CoV-2 S/N and four cold-coronavirus spikes, cells permitting. The assay that was used to sequence DNA from cultured CD4+ T cells was the Oncomine TCR Beta short-read assay. DNA came from CD4+ T cells after culture. TCRdb reprocessed the PCR reads with MiXCR, giving one entry per CDR3 protein. This sample yields about 11,000 distinct CDR3 sequences, of which 30% to 50% are seen a single time; approximately 21% belongs to the top ten. V dropped 6 bases and J dropped 3; count of bases not matched to a gene: 3. The CDR3 is made up of 14 amino acids. Germline V lookup: CDR1 SNHLY, CDR2 FYNNEI.

In the case of this clonotype: Its target is not known.

The receptor was derived from a human donor in good health. The chain is built from TRBV2 and TRBJ2-5, with 11 bases that match TRBD2. The sequenced material came from CD4+ T cells from blood, cultured in vitro. CDR3 residues: CASSVLAGEETQYF. CDR3 coding DNA: TGTGCCAGCAGCGTACTAGCGGGAGAAGAGACCCAGTACTTC.